These 5 T cell receptor beta chains originate from one sample sequenced in a study of blood T cell repertoires in COVID-19. Libraries were prepared by immunoSEQ multiplex PCR; TCRdb keeps only in-frame clonotypes and omits some of them. The table records 200,000 to 250,000 clones, about 86% of them present only once. The source material was peripheral blood. These receptors were obtained from a woman aged 50 to 60 with COVID-19, enrolled during active disease.

The genes are TRBV11-3 and TRBJ2-7; 9 bases fit TRBD1. Germline CDR1 is SGHNT and CDR2 is YENEEA. The CDR3 loop spans 15 amino acids. V dropped 3 bases and J dropped 5; count of bases not matched to a gene: 8. CDR3 region: CASSFPGQGGDEQYF. The CDR3 coding sequence is TGTGCCAGCAGCTTCCCGGGACAGGGAGGGGACGAGCAGTACTTC.

The chain links TRBV23-1 to TRBJ1-5; D unresolved. TRBV23-1 is designated an ORF whose function remains uncertain. V shed 10 bases and J shed 4 bases, with 20 bases lying between them. The CDR3 contains 15 residues. The CDR3, as DNA: TGCGCCACCCATACGACTTTCCGTGGGAATCAGCCCCAGCATTTT. Translated, it gives CATHTTFRGNQPQHF.

The rearrangement joins TRBV7-2 to TRBJ2-5, with TRBD2 matching 12 bases. Trimming cost V 5 bases and J 5 bases; bases outside gene matches: 6. This CDR3 region has 15 residues. Germline lookup yields CDR1 SGHTA and CDR2 FQGNSA. The CDR3 is CASSLLAGGGETQYF. The CDR3 coding sequence is TGTGCCAGCAGCCTACTAGCGGGGGGTGGGGAGACCCAGTACTTC.

There are a few counts of this clone. This chain links TRBV2 with TRBJ2-6; no clear D. The V gene's germline CDR1 is SNHLY and CDR2 FYNNEI. V lost 7 bases, J lost 0 bases, and 7 bases lay in between. The CDR3 is 14 amino acids. For the CDR3, the DNA is TGTGCCAGCACAGAAAGCTCTGGGGCCAACGTCCTGACTTTC. Residues: CASTESSGANVLTF.

In DNA, the CDR3 is TGTGCCAGCAGCCGGGACAGAGGGATCGGGGAGCTGTTTTTT. Protein product: CASSRDRGIGELFF. V usage is TRBV14 and J usage is TRBJ2-2; TRBD1 matches at 7 bases. The CDR3 loop spans 14 amino acids. The J segment lost 7 bases and the V segment lost 4 bases, leaving 6 bases of the junction unmatched. The germline CDR1 and CDR2 sequences are SGHDN and FVKESK.